These 5 T cell receptor beta chains came from one sample sequenced in a study of CD4 and CD8 cells across lung adenocarcinoma regions. TCRdb ran MiXCR on the PCR reads and lists one entry per CDR3 protein. In the table there are 7,500 to 8,500 distinct CDR3 sequences, approximately 46% of which are singletons. Specimen: CD4+ T cells from the margin of a lung tumor. These receptors were collected from a male donor with lung adenocarcinoma. The CD4 and CD8 labels of this study may be unreliable.

CDR3 sequence reads: CASSLSRGKETQYF. The CDR3, as DNA: TGTGCCAGCAGCTTATCGAGGGGAAAAGAGACCCAGTACTTC. The chain links TRBV7-2 to TRBJ2-1; the D call may be TRBD1 or TRBD2 (5 bases each). Gene TRBJ2-5 matches the end of the DNA better, so the J call may be wrong. Germline V CDR1 and CDR2: SGHTA, FQGNSA. This CDR3 comprises 14 residues.

At least ten counts were recorded for this clonotype. V gene TRBV12-3 or TRBV12-4 combines with J gene TRBJ2-3; 8 bases match TRBD2. There are 17 residues in the CDR3. V shed 8 bases and J 0 bases; nucleotides not matched to a gene: 13. The CDR3 is CASEGVAGGLSTDTQYF. The CDR3 bases are TGTGCCAGCGAGGGGGTGGCGGGAGGACTAAGCACAGATACGCAGTATTTT.

In this sample, this clonotype turned up many times. The chain uses TRBV12-3 or TRBV12-4 and TRBJ2-1; a weak D match, TRBD2 (6 bases). CDR3 length: 14 amino acids. The ends were cut back, 5 bases at V and 7 bases at J, with 15 bases in the middle. CDR3 protein: CASSPRDSTNEQFF. CDR3 nucleotide sequence: TGTGCCAGCAGTCCCCGGGACTCCACTAATGAGCAGTTCTTC.

This clonotype was recorded only once. Lacking the conserved final phenylalanine or tryptophan, this CDR3 likely reflects a read error. The limits of the CDR3 on the DNA are not certain, so only TCRdb's listed CDR3 is given. The chain couples TRBV6-1 to TRBJ2-6; TRBD2 is taken as the D call from the table, unchecked against the DNA. 17 amino acids form the CDR3, both terminal residues included. Germline V lookup: CDR1 MNHNS, CDR2 SASEGT. This CDR3 is CASSEGGYSYNEQYFGP.

The J gene is TRBJ2-3, the V gene TRBV27; D is tentatively TRBD1 or TRBD2 (7 bases each). With the DNA end fitting TRBJ2-5 better, the J assignment may be wrong. The CDR3 contains 19 residues. Germline CDR1 reads MNHEY; CDR2 reads SMNVEV (reference sequence). As DNA, the CDR3 is TGTGCCAGCAGAGCCACGGGGGGAGCGGGACAGTGTGGCACAGAGACCCAGTACTTC. Protein: CASRATGGAGQCGTETQYF.